These 8 T cell receptor beta chains were sequenced from one sample in a study of type 1 regulatory T cells. The antigens for these receptors are not known. TCRdb reanalysed the reads using MiXCR and keeps one entry per CDR3 protein. The sample yields around 65,000 distinct CDR3 sequences, nearly 50% seen once. The sample consisted of cultured non-Tr1 T cells, either the whole culture or a sorted T cell fraction (not recorded which). Source of these receptors: a human donor in good health.

This chain joins TRBV7-9 and TRBJ1-4; D is uncertain. In germline, CDR1 is SEHNR, CDR2 FQNEAQ (reference sequence). The CDR3 has 17 amino acids. V lost 1 base to trimming and J lost 3 bases, with 15 bases between them. The DNA for the CDR3 is TGTGCCAGCAGCTTAGGGACTGCTCTCCTATCTAATGAAAAACTGTTTTTT. This translates into CASSLGTALLSNEKLFF.

This rearrangement joins TRBV18 to TRBJ2-7; a weak D match, TRBD1 (5 bases). CDR3 length: 14 residues. Per germline, CDR1 KGHSH and CDR2 LQKENI. The ends were cut back, 6 bases at V and 3 bases at J, with 15 bases in the middle. The CDR3 protein is CASSPTGPGYEQYF. The CDR3, as DNA: TGTGCCAGCTCCCCCACAGGACCCGGCTACGAGCAGTACTTC.

The rearrangement uses TRBV20-1 and TRBJ2-3, with D perhaps assigned TRBD1 or TRBD2 (6 bases each). CDR1 is DFQATT and CDR2 is SNEGSKA in the germline V gene (reference sequence). Trimming removed 3 bases from V and 2 bases from J, with 15 bases in between. The CDR3 totals 15 residues. For the CDR3, the DNA is TGCAGTGCTAGTAATCGTGGGGGGCTCACAGATACGCAGTATTTT. Protein sequence: CSASNRGGLTDTQYF.

This clonotype was picked up a small number of times. This chain uses TRBV5-1 with TRBJ1-2; D gene ambiguous. Germline assignment: CDR1 SGHRS and CDR2 YFSETQ. This CDR3 contains 12 residues. V was cut by 2 bases and J by 4 bases, with 6 bases left in between. The CDR3 reads CASSFGLYGYTF. CDR3 nucleotide sequence: TGCGCCAGCAGCTTCGGGCTCTATGGCTACACCTTC.

This clonotype has just one count. The CDR3 DNA sequence: TGTGCCAGCATACTGTCTAGCGGAGCGGGTGAGCAGTTCTTC. As protein: CASILSSGAGEQFF. The V and J genes are TRBV28 and TRBJ2-1, with 7 nucleotides matching TRBD2. CDR3 size: 14 residues. The V gene end was trimmed by 7 bases and the J gene end by 9 bases; junction bases not matched to a gene: 12. The V gene's germline CDR1 is MDHEN and CDR2 SYDVKM.

The chain is built from TRBV6-1 and TRBJ2-5; TRBD2 agrees at 11 bases. Germline V gene lookup returns CDR1 MNHNS and CDR2 SASEGT. V gave up 3 bases and J gave up 3 bases; unmatched junction bases: 9. This CDR3 region has 17 residues. CDR3 DNA: TGTGCCAGCAGTGACTCACGGGCTAGCGGGGGGAAAGAGACCCAGTACTTC. Protein: CASSDSRASGGKETQYF.

Only a few counts were recorded for this clonotype. The chain recombines TRBV18 with TRBJ1-3, with D hard to call. The germline gives CDR1 KGHSH, CDR2 LQKENI. V dropped 2 bases and J dropped 4 bases, with 12 bases sitting between them. The CDR3 has 15 amino acids. CDR3 sequence reads: CASSPTPNLGNTIYF. The CDR3 DNA sequence: TGTGCCAGCTCACCAACCCCAAACCTAGGAAACACCATATATTTT.

The V and J genes are TRBV19 and TRBJ1-1; no reliable D call. From germline, CDR1 is LNHDA and CDR2 SQIVND (reference sequence). V gave up 6 bases and J gave up 1 base, with 9 bases separating them. The CDR3 sequence is 13 residues long. The CDR3 region has the DNA TGTGCCAGTAGATCGTCGACGAACACTGAAGCTTTCTTT. As protein: CASRSSTNTEAFF.